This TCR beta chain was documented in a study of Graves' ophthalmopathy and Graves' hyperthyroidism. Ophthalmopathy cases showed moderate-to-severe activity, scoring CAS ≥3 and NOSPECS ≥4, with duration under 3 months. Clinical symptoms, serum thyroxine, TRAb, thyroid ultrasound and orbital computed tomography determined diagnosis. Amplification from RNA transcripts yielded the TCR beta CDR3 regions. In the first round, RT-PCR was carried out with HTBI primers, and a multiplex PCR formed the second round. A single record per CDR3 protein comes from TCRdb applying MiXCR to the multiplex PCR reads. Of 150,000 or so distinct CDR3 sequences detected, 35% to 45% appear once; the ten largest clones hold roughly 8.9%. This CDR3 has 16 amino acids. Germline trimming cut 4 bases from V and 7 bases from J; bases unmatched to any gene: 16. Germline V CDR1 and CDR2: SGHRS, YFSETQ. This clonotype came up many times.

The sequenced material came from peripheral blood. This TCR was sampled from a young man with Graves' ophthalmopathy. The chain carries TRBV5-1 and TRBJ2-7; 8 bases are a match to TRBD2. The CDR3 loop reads CASSAGWGAGEDEQYF. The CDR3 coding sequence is TGCGCCAGCAGCGCCGGGTGGGGAGCGGGAGAGGATGAGCAGTACTTC.